This TCR beta chain derives from a study of PD-L1 blockade in urothelial cancer. At the level of the study: Once treatment had started, blood was analyzed at 3 weeks (second dose) and again at 6 weeks. Researchers found blood samples held a median of approximately 150,000 T cells.

CDR1 and CDR2 from the germline V gene are ENHRY and SYGVKD. V lost 7 bases and J lost 1, with 13 bases in between. The CDR3 consists of 14 residues. The table came from immunoSEQ multiplex PCR; TCRdb's copy has only in-frame clones and leaves some out. The sample contains roughly 74,000 clones, approximately 90% of which appear only once. The sequence came from a woman in her 70s with urothelial cancer. V is TRBV10-3 and J is TRBJ1-2; D unresolved. Sequencing used PBMCs, obtained around atezolizumab (anti-PD-L1) treatment. Here the CDR3 DNA reads TGTGCCATCACCCCCACCGACATTAACTATGGCTACACCTTC. The encoded protein is CAITPTDINYGYTF.